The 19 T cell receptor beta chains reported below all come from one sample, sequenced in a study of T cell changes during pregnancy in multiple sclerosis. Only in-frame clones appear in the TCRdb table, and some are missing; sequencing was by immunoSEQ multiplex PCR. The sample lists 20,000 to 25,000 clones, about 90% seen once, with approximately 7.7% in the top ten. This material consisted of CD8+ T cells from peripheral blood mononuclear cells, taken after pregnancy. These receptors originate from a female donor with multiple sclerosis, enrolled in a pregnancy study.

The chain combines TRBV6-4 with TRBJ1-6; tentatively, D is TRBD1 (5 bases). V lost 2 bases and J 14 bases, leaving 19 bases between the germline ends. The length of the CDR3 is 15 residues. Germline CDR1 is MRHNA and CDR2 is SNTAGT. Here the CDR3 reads CASSDGGGAGGALHF. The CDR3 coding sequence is TGTGCCAGCAGTGACGGAGGAGGGGCCGGGGGAGCCCTCCACTTT.

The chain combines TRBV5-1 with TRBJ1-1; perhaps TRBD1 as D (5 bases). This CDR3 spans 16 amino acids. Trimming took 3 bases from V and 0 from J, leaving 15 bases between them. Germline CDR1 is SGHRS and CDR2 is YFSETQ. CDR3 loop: CASSSLYGALNTEAFF. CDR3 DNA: TGCGCCAGCAGCTCCCTGTATGGGGCCCTGAACACTGAAGCTTTCTTT.

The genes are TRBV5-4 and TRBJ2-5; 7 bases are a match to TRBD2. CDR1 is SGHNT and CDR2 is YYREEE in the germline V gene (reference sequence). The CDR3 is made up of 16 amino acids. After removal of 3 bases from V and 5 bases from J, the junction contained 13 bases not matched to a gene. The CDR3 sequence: CASSSLWGRAKETQYF. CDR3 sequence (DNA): TGTGCCAGCAGCTCCCTTTGGGGGAGGGCCAAGGAGACCCAGTACTTC.

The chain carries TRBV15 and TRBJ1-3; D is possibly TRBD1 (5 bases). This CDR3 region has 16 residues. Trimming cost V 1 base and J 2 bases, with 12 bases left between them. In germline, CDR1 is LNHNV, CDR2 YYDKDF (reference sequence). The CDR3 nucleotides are TGTGCCACCAGCAGAGCAACTTGGGGGGCTGGAAACACCATATATTTT. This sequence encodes CATSRATWGAGNTIYF.

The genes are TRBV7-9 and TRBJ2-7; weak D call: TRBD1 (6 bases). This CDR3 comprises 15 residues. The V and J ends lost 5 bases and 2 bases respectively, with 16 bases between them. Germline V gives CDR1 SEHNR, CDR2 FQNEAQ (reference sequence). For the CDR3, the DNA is TGTGCCAGCAGCCTCAGGGGCGGAGGAGCCTACGAGCAGTACTTC. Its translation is CASSLRGGGAYEQYF.

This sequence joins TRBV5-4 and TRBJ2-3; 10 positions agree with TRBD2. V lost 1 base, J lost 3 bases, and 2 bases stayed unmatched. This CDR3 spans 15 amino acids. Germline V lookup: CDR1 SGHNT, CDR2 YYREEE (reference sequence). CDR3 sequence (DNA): TGTGCCAGCAGCTTGACTAGCGGGATGACAGATACGCAGTATTTT. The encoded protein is CASSLTSGMTDTQYF.

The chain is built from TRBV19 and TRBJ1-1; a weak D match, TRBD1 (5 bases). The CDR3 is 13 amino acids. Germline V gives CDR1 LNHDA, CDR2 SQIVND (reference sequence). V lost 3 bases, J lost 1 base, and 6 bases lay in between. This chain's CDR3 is CASSIGQNTEAFF. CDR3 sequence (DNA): TGTGCCAGTAGTATCGGACAGAACACTGAAGCTTTCTTT.

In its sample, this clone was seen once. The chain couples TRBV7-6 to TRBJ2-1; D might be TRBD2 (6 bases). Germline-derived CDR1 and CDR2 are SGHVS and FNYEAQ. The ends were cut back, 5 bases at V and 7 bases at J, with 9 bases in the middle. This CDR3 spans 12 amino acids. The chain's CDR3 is CASSGDSNEQFF. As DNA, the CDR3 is TGTGCCAGCAGCGGGGACTCAAATGAGCAGTTCTTC. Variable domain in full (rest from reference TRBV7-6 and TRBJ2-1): GAGVSQSPRYKVTKRGQDVALRCDPISGHVSLYWYRQALGQGPEFLTYFNYEAQQDKSGLPNDRFSAERPEGSISTLTIQRTEQRDSAMYRCASSGDSNEQFFGPGTRLTVL.

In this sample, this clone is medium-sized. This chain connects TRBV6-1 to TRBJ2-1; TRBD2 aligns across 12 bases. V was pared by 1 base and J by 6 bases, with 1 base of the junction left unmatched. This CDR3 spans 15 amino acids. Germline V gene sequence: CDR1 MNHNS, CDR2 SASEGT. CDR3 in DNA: TGTGCCAGCAGTGAAGAACTAGCGGGAGGCAATGAGCAGTTCTTC. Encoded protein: CASSEELAGGNEQFF.

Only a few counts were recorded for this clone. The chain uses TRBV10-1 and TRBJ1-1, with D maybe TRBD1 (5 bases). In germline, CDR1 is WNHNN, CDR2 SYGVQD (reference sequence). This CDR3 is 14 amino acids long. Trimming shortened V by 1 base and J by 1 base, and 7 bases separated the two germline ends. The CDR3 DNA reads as TGCGCCAGCAGTGAGTGGACATCGAACACTGAAGCTTTCTTT. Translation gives CASSEWTSNTEAFF.

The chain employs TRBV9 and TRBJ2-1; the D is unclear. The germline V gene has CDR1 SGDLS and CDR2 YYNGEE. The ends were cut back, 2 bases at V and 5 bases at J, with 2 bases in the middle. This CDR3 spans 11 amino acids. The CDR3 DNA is TGTGCCAGCAGCGTCGACAATGAGCAGTTCTTC. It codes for CASSVDNEQFF.

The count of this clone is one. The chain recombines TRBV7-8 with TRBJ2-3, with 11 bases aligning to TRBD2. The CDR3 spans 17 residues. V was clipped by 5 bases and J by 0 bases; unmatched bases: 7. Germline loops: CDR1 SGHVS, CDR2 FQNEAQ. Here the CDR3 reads CASSAGTSGGSTDTQYF. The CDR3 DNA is TGTGCCAGCAGCGCCGGGACTAGCGGAGGAAGCACAGATACGCAGTATTTT.

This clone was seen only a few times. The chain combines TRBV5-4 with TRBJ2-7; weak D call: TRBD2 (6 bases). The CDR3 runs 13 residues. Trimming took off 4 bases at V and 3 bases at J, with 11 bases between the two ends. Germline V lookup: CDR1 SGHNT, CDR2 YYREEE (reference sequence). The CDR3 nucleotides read TGTGCCAGCAGCCGGGGGATCTTCTACGAGCAGTACTTC. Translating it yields CASSRGIFYEQYF. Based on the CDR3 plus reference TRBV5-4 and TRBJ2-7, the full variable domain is ETGVTQSPTHLIKTRGQQVTLRCSSQSGHNTVSWYQQALGQGPQFIFQYYREEENGRGNFPPRFSGLQFPNYSSELNVNALELDDSALYLCASSRGIFYEQYFGPGTRLTVT.

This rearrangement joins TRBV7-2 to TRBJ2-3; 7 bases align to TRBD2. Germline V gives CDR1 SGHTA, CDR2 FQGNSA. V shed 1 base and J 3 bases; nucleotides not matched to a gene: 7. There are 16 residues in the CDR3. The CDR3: CASSLEAWGGTDTQYF. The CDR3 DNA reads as TGTGCCAGCAGCTTAGAGGCTTGGGGGGGAACAGATACGCAGTATTTT.

CDR3 nucleotide sequence: TGTGCCAGCAGTTACCTGGGTCCTAGAAATGAAAAACTGTTTTTT. Translated, it gives CASSYLGPRNEKLFF. This sequence joins TRBV6-6 and TRBJ1-4, with D hard to call. Between the trimmed V and J ends, which lost 2 bases and 5 bases, there was a span of 12 bases. From germline, CDR1 is MNHNY and CDR2 SVGAGI (reference sequence). This CDR3 is built from 15 residues.

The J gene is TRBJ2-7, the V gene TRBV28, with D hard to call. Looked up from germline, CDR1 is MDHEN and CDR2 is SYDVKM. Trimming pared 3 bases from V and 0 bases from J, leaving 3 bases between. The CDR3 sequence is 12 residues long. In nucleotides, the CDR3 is TGTGCCAGCAGTTTTTACTCCTACGAGCAGTACTTC. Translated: CASSFYSYEQYF.

This CDR3 is CASSLWTGVDQTTDTQYF. In nucleotides, the CDR3 is TGTGCCAGCAGTTTATGGACAGGGGTCGACCAGACCACAGATACGCAGTATTTT. V gene TRBV27 combines with J gene TRBJ2-3; TRBD1 matches at 9 bases. Germline V gene lookup returns CDR1 MNHEY and CDR2 SMNVEV (reference sequence). The ends lost 1 base at V and 2 bases at J; junction bases unmatched: 10. The CDR3 runs 18 residues.

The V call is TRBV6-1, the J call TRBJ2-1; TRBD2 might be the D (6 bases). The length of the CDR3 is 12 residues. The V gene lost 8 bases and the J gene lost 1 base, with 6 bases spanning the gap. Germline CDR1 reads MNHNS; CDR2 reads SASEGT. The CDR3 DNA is TGTGCCAGCCGGGAGTCCTACAATGAGCAGTTCTTC. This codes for CASRESYNEQFF.

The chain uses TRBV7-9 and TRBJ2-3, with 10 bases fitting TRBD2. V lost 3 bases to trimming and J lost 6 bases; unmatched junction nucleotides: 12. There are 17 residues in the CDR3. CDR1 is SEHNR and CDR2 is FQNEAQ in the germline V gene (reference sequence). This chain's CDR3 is CASSFPTRAGGPDTQYF. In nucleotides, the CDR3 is TGTGCCAGCAGCTTTCCCACCCGAGCGGGAGGGCCGGATACGCAGTATTTT. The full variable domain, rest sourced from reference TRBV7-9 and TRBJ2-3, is DTGVSQNPRHKITKRGQNVTFRCDPISEHNRLYWYRQTLGQGPEFLTYFQNEAQLEKSRLLSDRFSAERPKGSFSTLEIQRTEQGDSAMYLCASSFPTRAGGPDTQYFGPGTRLTVL.